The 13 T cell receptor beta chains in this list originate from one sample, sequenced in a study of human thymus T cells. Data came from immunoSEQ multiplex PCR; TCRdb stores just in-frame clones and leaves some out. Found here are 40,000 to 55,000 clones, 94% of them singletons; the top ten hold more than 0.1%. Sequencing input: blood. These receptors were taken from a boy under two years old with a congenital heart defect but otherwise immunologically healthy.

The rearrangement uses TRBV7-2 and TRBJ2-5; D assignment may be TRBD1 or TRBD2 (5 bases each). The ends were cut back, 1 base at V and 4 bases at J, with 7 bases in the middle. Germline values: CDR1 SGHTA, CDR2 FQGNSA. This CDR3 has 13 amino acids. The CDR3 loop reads CASSLVGGETQYF. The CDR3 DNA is TGTGCCAGCAGCTTAGTTGGGGGAGAGACCCAGTACTTC.

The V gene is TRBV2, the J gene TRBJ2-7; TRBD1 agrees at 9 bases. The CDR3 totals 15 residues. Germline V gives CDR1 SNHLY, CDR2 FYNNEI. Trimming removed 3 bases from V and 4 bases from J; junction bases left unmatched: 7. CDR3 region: CASSEGRQGVYEQYF. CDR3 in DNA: TGTGCCAGCAGTGAGGGGAGACAGGGGGTGTACGAGCAGTACTTC.

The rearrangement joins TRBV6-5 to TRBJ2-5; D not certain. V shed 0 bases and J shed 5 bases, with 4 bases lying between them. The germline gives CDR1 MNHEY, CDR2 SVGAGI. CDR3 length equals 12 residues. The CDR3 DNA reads TGTGCCAGCAGTTACTCGAGTGAGACCCAGTACTTC. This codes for CASSYSSETQYF.

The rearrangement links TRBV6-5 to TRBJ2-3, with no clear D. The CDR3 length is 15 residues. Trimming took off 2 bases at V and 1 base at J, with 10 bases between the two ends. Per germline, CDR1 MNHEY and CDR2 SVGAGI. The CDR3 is CASSYGGRGTDTQYF. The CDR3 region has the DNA TGTGCCAGCAGTTACGGTGGCCGGGGCACAGATACGCAGTATTTT.

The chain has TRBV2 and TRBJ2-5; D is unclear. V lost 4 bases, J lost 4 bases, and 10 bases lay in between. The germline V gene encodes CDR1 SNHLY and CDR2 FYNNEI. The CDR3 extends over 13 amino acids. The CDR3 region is CASSARTRETQYF. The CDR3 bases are TGTGCCAGCAGTGCCCGGACCCGAGAGACCCAGTACTTC.

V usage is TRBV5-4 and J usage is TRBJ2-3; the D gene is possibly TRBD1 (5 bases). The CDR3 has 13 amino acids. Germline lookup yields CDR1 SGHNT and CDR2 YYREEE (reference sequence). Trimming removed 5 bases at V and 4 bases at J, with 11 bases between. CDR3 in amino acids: CASRPDRSDTQYF. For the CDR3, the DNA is TGTGCCAGCAGGCCCGACAGATCAGATACGCAGTATTTT.

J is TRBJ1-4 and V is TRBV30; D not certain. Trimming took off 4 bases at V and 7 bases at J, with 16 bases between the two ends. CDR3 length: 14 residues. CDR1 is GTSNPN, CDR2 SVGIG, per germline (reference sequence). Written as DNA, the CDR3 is TGTGCCTGGACCCGGACGGCGCGGGGTGAAAAACTGTTTTTT. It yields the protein CAWTRTARGEKLFF.

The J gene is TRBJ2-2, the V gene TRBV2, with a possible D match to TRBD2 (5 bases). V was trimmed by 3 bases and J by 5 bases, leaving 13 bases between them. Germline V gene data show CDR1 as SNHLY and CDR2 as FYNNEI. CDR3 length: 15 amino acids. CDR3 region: CASSDTRSVTGELFF. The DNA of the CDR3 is TGTGCCAGCAGTGATACTAGATCGGTAACCGGGGAGCTGTTTTTT.

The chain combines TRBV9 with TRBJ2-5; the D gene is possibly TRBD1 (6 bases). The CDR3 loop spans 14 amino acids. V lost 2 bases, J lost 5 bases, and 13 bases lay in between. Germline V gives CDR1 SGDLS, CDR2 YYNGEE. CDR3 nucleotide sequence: TGTGCCAGCAGCGTCCACCAGGGGTCGGAGACCCAGTACTTC. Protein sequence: CASSVHQGSETQYF.

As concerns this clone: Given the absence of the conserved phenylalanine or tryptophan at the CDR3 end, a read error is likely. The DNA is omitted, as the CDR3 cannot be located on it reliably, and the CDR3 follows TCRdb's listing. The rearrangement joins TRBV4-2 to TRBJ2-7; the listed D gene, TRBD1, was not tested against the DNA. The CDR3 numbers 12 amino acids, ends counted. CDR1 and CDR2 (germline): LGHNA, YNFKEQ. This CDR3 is CASSQDEAGGPL.

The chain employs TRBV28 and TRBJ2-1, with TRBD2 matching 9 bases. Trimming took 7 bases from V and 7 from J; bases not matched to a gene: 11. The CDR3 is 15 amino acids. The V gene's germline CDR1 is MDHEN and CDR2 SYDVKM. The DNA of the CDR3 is TGTGCCAGCACCAACGCGGGGGGGCATTGGAATGAGCAGTTCTTC. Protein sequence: CASTNAGGHWNEQFF.

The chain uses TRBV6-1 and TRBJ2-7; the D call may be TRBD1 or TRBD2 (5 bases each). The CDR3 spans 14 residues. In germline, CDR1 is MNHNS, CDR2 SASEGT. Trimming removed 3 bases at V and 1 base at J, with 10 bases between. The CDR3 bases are TGTGCCAGCAGTGAGCCGGGACGGTCCTACGAGCAGTACTTC. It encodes CASSEPGRSYEQYF.

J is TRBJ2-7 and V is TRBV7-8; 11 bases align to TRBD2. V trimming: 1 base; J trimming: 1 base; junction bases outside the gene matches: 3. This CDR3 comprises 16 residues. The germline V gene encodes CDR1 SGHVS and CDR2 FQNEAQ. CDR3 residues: CASSLVAGGPSYEQYF. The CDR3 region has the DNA TGTGCCAGCAGCTTAGTAGCGGGGGGGCCATCCTACGAGCAGTACTTC.